This T cell receptor beta chain is drawn from a study of T cells of healthy individuals. Germline lookup yields CDR1 SGHTA and CDR2 FQGNSA. V was clipped by 4 bases and J by 8 bases, with 11 bases between them. This CDR3 is 12 amino acids long. TCRdb re-analysed the 5' RACE reads in MiXCR, keeping a single row per CDR3 protein. The data contain more than 85,000 distinct CDR3 sequences, 17% of them singletons. The chain uses TRBV7-2 and TRBJ1-2; D is possibly TRBD1 (6 bases). The sequence was collected from a human donor in good health. The CDR3 protein is CASSWLQGGYTF. As DNA, the CDR3 is TGTGCCAGCAGCTGGCTACAGGGCGGCTACACCTTC.